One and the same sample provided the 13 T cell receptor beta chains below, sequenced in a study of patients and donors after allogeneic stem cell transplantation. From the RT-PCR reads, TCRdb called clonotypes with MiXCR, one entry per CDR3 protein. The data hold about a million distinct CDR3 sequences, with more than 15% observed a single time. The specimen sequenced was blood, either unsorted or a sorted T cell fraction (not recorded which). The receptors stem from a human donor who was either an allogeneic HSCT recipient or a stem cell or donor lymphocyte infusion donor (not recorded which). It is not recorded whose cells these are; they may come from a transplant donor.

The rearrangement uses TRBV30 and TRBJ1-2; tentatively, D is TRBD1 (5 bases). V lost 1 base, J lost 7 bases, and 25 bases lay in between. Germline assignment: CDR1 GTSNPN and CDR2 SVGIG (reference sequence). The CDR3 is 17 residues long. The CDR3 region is CAWSDGQGEAWDRGYTF. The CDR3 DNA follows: TGTGCCTGGAGTGACGGACAAGGGGAGGCTTGGGATCGTGGCTACACCTTC.

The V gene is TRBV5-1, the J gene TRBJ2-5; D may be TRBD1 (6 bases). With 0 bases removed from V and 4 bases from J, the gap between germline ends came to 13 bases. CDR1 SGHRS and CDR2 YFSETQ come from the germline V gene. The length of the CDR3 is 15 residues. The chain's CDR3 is CASSLGQAVGETQYF. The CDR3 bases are TGCGCCAGCAGCTTGGGACAGGCGGTGGGAGAGACCCAGTACTTC. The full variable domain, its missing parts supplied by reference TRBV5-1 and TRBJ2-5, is KAGVTQTPRYLIKTRGQQVTLSCSPISGHRSVSWYQQTPGQGLQFLFEYFSETQRNKGNFPGRFSGRQFSNSRSEMNVSTLELGDSALYLCASSLGQAVGETQYFGPGTRLLVL.

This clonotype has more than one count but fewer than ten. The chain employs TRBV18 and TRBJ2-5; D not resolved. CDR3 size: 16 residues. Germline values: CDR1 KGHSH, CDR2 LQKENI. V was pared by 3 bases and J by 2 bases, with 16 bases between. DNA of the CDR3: TGTGCCAGCTCACCCCCGTCCAGGAAGGGTCAAGAGACCCAGTACTTC. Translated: CASSPPSRKGQETQYF.

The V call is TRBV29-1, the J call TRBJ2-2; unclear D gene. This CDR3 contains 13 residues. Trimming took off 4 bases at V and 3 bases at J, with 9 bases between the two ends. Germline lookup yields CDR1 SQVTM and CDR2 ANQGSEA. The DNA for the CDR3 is TGCAGCGTTGTTGAGGCCTACACCGGGGAGCTGTTTTTT. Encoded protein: CSVVEAYTGELFF.

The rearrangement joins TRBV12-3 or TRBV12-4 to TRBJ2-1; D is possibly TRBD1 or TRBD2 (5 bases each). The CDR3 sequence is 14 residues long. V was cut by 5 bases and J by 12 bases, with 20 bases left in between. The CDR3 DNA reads TGTGCCAGCAGTGCCAGGTCCGTAGGGGACGGGCAGTTCTTC. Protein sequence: CASSARSVGDGQFF.

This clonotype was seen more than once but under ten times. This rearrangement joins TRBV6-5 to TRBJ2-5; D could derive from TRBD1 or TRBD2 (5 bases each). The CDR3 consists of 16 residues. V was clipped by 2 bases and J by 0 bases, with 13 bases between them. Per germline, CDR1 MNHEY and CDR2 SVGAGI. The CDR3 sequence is CASSYGAGYHQETQYF. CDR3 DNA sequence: TGTGCCAGCAGTTACGGGGCGGGCTACCACCAAGAGACCCAGTACTTC.

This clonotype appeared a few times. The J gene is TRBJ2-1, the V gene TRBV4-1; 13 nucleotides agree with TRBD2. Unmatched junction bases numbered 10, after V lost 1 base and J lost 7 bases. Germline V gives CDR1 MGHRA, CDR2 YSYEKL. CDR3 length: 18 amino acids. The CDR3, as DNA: TGCGCCAGCAGCCAAGTTCAACTAGCGGGGGGGCCAGAGAATGAGCAGTTCTTC. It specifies CASSQVQLAGGPENEQFF.

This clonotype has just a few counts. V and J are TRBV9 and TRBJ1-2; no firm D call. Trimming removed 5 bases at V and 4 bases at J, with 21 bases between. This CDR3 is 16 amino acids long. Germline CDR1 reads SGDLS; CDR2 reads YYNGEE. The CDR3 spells CASRPDLGSSSYGYTF. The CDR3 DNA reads TGTGCCAGCAGGCCAGACCTCGGGAGTTCTTCCTATGGCTACACCTTC.

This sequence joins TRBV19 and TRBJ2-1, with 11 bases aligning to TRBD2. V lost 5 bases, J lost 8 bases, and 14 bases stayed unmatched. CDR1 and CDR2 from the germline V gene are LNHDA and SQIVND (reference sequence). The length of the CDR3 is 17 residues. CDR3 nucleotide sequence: TGTGCCAGTAGTTCGGGGTTTTCGGTAGCGGGAGGGGATGAGCAGTTCTTC. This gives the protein CASSSGFSVAGGDEQFF. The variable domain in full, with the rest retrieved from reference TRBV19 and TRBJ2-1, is DGGITQSPKYLFRKEGQNVTLSCEQNLNHDAMYWYRQDPGQGLRLIYYSQIVNDFQKGDIAEGYSVSREKKESFPLTVTSAQKNPTAFYLCASSSGFSVAGGDEQFFGPGTRLTVL.

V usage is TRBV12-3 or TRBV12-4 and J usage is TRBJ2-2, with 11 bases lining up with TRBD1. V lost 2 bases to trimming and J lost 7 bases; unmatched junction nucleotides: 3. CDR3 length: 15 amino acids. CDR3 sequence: CASSLTGTGGGELFF. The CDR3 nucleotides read TGTGCCAGCAGTTTAACGGGGACAGGGGGCGGGGAGCTGTTTTTT.

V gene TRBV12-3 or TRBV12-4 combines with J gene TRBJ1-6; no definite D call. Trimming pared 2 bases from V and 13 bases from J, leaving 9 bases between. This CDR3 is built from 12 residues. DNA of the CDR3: TGTGCCAGCAGTTTATACAGTTCGCCCCTCCACTTT. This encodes CASSLYSSPLHF.

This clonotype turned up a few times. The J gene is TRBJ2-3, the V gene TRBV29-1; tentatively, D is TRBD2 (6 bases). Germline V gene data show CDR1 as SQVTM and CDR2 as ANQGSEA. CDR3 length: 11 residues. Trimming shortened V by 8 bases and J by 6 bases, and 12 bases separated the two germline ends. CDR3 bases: TGCAGCATCCTTCGGGGGGATACGCAGTATTTT. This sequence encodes CSILRGDTQYF.

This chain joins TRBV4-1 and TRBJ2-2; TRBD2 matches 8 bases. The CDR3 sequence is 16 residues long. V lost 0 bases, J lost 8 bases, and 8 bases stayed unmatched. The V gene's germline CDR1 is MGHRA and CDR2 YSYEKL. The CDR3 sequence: CASSQDFGRAVGELFF. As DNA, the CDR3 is TGCGCCAGCAGCCAAGATTTCGGGAGGGCAGTAGGGGAGCTGTTTTTT.